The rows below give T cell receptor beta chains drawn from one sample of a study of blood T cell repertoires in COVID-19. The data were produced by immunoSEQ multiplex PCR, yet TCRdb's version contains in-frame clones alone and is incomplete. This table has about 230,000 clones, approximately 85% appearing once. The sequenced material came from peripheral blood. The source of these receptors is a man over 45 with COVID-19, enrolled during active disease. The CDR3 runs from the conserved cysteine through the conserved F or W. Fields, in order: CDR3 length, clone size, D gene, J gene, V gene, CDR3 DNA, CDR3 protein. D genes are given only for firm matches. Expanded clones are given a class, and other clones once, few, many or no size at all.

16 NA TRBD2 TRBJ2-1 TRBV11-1 TGTGCCAGCAGCTTAAGGTCTAGCGGGGCCTACAATGAGCAGTTCTTC CASSLRSSGAYNEQFF
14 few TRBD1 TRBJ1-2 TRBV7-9 TGTGCCAGCAGCGAGACAGGGTGGGGCTATGGCTACACCTTC CASSETGWGYGYTF
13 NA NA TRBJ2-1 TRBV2 TGTGCCAGCAACTTCCGGGACTACAATGAGCAGTTCTTC CASNFRDYNEQFF
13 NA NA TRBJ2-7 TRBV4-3 TGCGCCAGCAGCCAAGATTTCCTCTACGAGCAGTACTTC CASSQDFLYEQYF
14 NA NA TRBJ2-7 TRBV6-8 TGTGCCAGCAGTTACGTCTGGGCCTCCTACGAGCAGTACTTC CASSYVWASYEQYF
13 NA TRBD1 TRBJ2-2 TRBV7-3 TGTGCCAGCAGGGAACAGGGGGCCGGGGAGCTGTTTTTT CASREQGAGELFF
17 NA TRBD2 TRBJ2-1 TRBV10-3 TGTGCCATCAGCGCTCGACTAGCGGGGTACCCGTACAATGAGCAGTTCTTC CAISARLAGYPYNEQFF
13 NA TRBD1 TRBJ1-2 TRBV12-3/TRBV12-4 TGTGCCAGCAGCCAGGACAGGACCTATGGCTACACCTTC CASSQDRTYGYTF
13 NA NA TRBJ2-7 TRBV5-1 TGCGCCAGCAGCTTGGGACCCCGGGACGAGCAGTACTTC CASSLGPRDEQYF
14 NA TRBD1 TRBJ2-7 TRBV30 TGTGCCTGGAAACACCGGGACAGGGCCTACGAGCAGTACTTC CAWKHRDRAYEQYF
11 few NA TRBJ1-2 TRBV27 TGTGCCAGCAGTTTCGGTGGAGACTACACCTTC CASSFGGDYTF
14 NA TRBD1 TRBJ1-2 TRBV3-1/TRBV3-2 TGTGCCAGCAGCCCCGGACAGGGAGGATATGGCTACACCTTC CASSPGQGGYGYTF
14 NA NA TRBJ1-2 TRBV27 TGTGCCAGCAGCCAACGGCCGGGACTTGAGGGCTACACCTTC CASSQRPGLEGYTF
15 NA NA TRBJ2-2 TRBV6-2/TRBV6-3 TGTGCCAGCAGTTACCGGGACACCCGGACCGGGGAGCTGTTTTTT CASSYRDTRTGELFF
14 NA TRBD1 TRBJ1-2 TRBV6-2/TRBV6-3 TGTGCCAGCAGTTACCCCTTGACAGGGTATGGCTACACCTTC CASSYPLTGYGYTF
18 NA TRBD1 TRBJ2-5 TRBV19 TGTGCCAGTAGTATAGATAGGGGGACAGGGGGCCACCAAGAGACCCAGTACTTC CASSIDRGTGGHQETQYF
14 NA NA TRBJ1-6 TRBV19 TGTGCCAGTAGTCCAGGCACGGCTTCGGGGACCCTCCACTTT CASSPGTASGTLHF
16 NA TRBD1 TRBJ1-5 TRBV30 TGTGCCTGGAGTGCAGACAGGGGGCGCGCGGGGCAGCCCCAGCATTTT CAWSADRGRAGQPQHF
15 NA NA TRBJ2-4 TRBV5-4 TGTGCCAGCGCCGCGGGCTATCTAGCCAAAAACATTCAGTACTTC CASAAGYLAKNIQYF